This is a list of T cell receptor beta chains from one sample in a study of blood T cells in healthy people across ages. One entry per CDR3 protein, called by TCRdb with MiXCR from the 5' RACE reads. The sample lists 1.5 million to 1.8 million distinct CDR3 sequences, under 55% seen once, with about 4% in the top ten. Sequencing was carried out using blood. All receptors derive from a woman younger than 30 in good health. Both conserved end residues are part of each CDR3. D genes are given only for firm matches. Size is stated for part of the rows, as once, few or many counts, or as a class when the clone is expanded.

TRBJ2-5	few	-	TRBV20-1	TGCAGTGCTAGCCCCGGAAGTCAGGGAGGAGAGACCCAGTACTTC	CSASPGSQGGETQYF
TRBJ1-2	once	-	TRBV20-1	TGCAGTGCTAAGTCCCAGCAAGGTCGCTATGGCTACACCTTC	CSAKSQQGRYGYTF
TRBJ2-5	-	-	TRBV5-1	TGCGCCAGCAGCCCTGGGGGCCAAGCAGAGACCCAGTACTTC	CASSPGGQAETQYF
TRBJ1-6	-	-	TRBV6-4	TGTGCCAGCAGAGAGGTTTCGAGCTCCTATAATTCACCCCTCCACTTT	CASREVSSSYNSPLHF
TRBJ1-6	few	-	TRBV6-5	TGTGCCAGCAGTTCAATGTCTAATTCACCCCTCCACTTT	CASSSMSNSPLHF
TRBJ2-2	few	-	TRBV12-3/TRBV12-4	TGTGCCAGCAGCTTGGCCCCCGGGGAGCTGTTTTTT	CASSLAPGELFF
TRBJ2-1	-	-	TRBV7-9	TGTGCCAGCAGCTTACAAGTAGGGGAGACTGATTCTAGGAATGAGCAGTTCTTC	CASSLQVGETDSRNEQFF
TRBJ1-1	few	TRBD1	TRBV27	TGTGCCAGCACCCCTAATTGGGGTACAGGGGGCTTAGCTGAAGCTTTCTTT	CASTPNWGTGGLAEAFF
TRBJ1-5	-	-	TRBV4-1	TGCGCCAGCAGCCAAGAGTACAGGACTGGGCAGCCCCAGCATTTT	CASSQEYRTGQPQHF
TRBJ1-1	-	-	TRBV9	TGTGCCAGCAGCGTAGGTGAGGGTGGAAAGACTGAAGCTTTCTTT	CASSVGEGGKTEAFF
TRBJ2-1	-	-	TRBV29-1	TGCAGCGTTGAAGAGGGGTATGAGCAGTTCTTC	CSVEEGYEQFF
TRBJ2-1	few	TRBD2	TRBV27	TGTGCCAGCAGTTTCACCGGGACTAGCAGCTGGGAGCAGTTCTTC	CASSFTGTSSWEQFF
TRBJ2-5	few	-	TRBV9	TGTGCCAGCAGCGTAGTTCCCCGAGAGACCCAGTACTTC	CASSVVPRETQYF
TRBJ2-2	once	-	TRBV29-1	TGCAGCGTCCGGATGGGGGACACCGGGGAGCTGTTTTTT	CSVRMGDTGELFF
TRBJ2-5	many	TRBD2	TRBV5-1	TGCGCCAGCAGCTTGGGACTAGCGGGAGTTGGAGGAGAGACCCAGTACTTC	CASSLGLAGVGGETQYF
TRBJ2-2	-	TRBD2	TRBV25-1	TGTGCCAGCACCCCAAGCCCGGGACTAGCGGGTTCGAACACCGGGGAGCTGTTTTTT	CASTPSPGLAGSNTGELFF
TRBJ2-3	-	-	TRBV7-9	TGTGCCAGCAGGGAAGGTGCAGATACGCAGTATTTT	CASREGADTQYF
TRBJ1-2	-	-	TRBV4-3	TGCGCCAGCAGCCAAGATTCACAGGGATATGGCTACACCTTC	CASSQDSQGYGYTF
TRBJ2-1	-	-	TRBV25-1	TGTGCCAGCAGTGAATACGGATTAAGCTACAATGAGCAGTTCTTC	CASSEYGLSYNEQFF
TRBJ1-5	few	-	TRBV28	TGTGCCAGCAGTTTGCCAGGAATCTGGCATCAGCCCCAGCATTTT	CASSLPGIWHQPQHF
TRBJ1-6	-	-	TRBV7-2	TGTGCCAGCAGCATTCGCCAGACTTTCGTGGGTACTTCACCCCTCCACTTT	CASSIRQTFVGTSPLHF
TRBJ2-7	few	-	TRBV10-3	TGTGCCATCAGGGACAGCATCTCCTACGAGCAGTACTTC	CAIRDSISYEQYF
TRBJ2-3	-	TRBD2	TRBV6-5	TGTGCCAGCAGTTACGCGCTCCGAGTTTGGCGGGGGAGCACAGATACGCAGTATTTT	CASSYALRVWRGSTDTQYF
TRBJ2-1	-	TRBD2	TRBV7-2	TGTGCCAGCAGCTTAGGTCCCAGCGGGAGATTCTACAATGAGCAGTTCTTC	CASSLGPSGRFYNEQFF
TRBJ1-2	many	-	TRBV12-3/TRBV12-4	TGTGCCAGCAGGCCAAGTTCGGGCCTCTATGGCTACACCTTC	CASRPSSGLYGYTF
TRBJ1-5	-	TRBD1	TRBV20-1	TGCAGTGCTCCGAAGGGACAGGGCGGTCAGCCCCAGCATTTT	CSAPKGQGGQPQHF
TRBJ1-1	-	-	TRBV5-1	TGCGCCAGCAGCGGCGGGACGGAGAACACTGAAGCTTTCTTT	CASSGGTENTEAFF
TRBJ2-3	few	-	TRBV4-1	TGCGCCAGCAGCCAGCTCGGGGTCGGCACAGATACGCAGTATTTT	CASSQLGVGTDTQYF
TRBJ1-6	-	TRBD1	TRBV19	TGTGCCAGTAGTCCTCAACAGGGGGCAAGAGGGTCACCCCTCCACTTT	CASSPQQGARGSPLHF
TRBJ2-5	few	TRBD2	TRBV20-1	TGCAGTGCTAGAGAGGCTAGCGGCGCCCAAGAGACCCAGTACTTC	CSAREASGAQETQYF
TRBJ1-1	-	-	TRBV20-1	TGCAGTGCTAGAGCCCCCCAGGGGTACGACGCTAAACTGAACACTGAAGCTTTCTTT	CSARAPQGYDAKLNTEAFF
TRBJ1-4	-	TRBD1	TRBV10-3	TGTGCCATCAGTGAGACAGGGGAGTCGTCACAAAAACTGTTTTTT	CAISETGESSQKLFF
TRBJ1-1	-	-	TRBV20-1	TGCAGTGCTAAAACCTGGGGGAACACTGAAGCTTTCTTT	CSAKTWGNTEAFF
TRBJ2-4	-	-	TRBV2	TGTGCCAGAGAAGTAGCCAAAAACATTCAGTACTTC	CAREVAKNIQYF
TRBJ2-1	few	-	TRBV15	TGTGCCACCAGCAGGGACCCGAGCTCCTACAATGAGCAGTTCTTC	CATSRDPSSYNEQFF
TRBJ2-7	-	-	TRBV20-1	TGCAGTGCTAGAGATTGGGTGGGAGGTCTTCTCTACGAGCAGTACTTC	CSARDWVGGLLYEQYF
TRBJ2-7	-	TRBD2	TRBV7-8	TGTGCCAGCAGCGAACCGCCGGGACTAGCGACATCGTACGAGCAGTACTTC	CASSEPPGLATSYEQYF
TRBJ2-3	many	-	TRBV6-5	TGTGCCAGCAGTTACTTAAGCACAGATACGCAGTATTTT	CASSYLSTDTQYF
TRBJ2-1	few	-	TRBV20-1	TGCAGTGCTAGCGGTCCGGGGATGGGCATTAAATCCTACAATGAGCAGTTCTTC	CSASGPGMGIKSYNEQFF
TRBJ2-1	-	-	TRBV4-3	TGCGCCAGCAGCAACCCAGCCTCGAGCTCCTACAATGAGCAGTTCTTC	CASSNPASSSYNEQFF
TRBJ1-6	few	-	TRBV29-1	TGCAGCGTGAGGGACTTATATAATTCACCCCTCCACTTT	CSVRDLYNSPLHF
TRBJ1-6	few	TRBD1	TRBV9	TGTGCCAGCAGCCCCCGGGACAGGGCTAATTCACCCCTCCACTTT	CASSPRDRANSPLHF
TRBJ2-3	many	-	TRBV9	TGTGCCAGCAGTGTGGGTACAGATACGCAGTATTTT	CASSVGTDTQYF